Listed here are 29 T cell receptor beta chains from one sample, sequenced in a study of beta chain features in type 1 diabetes. Since all of the isolated RNA was reverse transcribed, expressed TCRB transcripts were what got sequenced. TCRdb keeps only in-frame clones here, not all; method: immunoSEQ multiplex PCR. The data show 250,000 to 300,000 clones, 24% seen once. No antigen is known for these receptors. Study findings and constraints: Shorter TCRB CDR3s, moderately but significantly so, were found in Type 1 diabetes patients in all four CD4+ subsets.

Sequencing input: naive CD4+ T cells from blood. Receptors originate from a woman younger than 45 with type 1 diabetes.

This clone was seen only a few times. The chain couples TRBV9 to TRBJ1-2; D is uncertain. This CDR3 is built from 12 residues. The ends were cut back, 8 bases at V and 8 bases at J, with 16 bases in the middle. Germline V gene lookup returns CDR1 SGDLS and CDR2 YYNGEE. The CDR3 nucleotides are TGTGCCAGTTCCCCGGGGTTGTGGGGCTACACCTTC. Translating gives CASSPGLWGYTF.

This clone was observed a few times. The V and J genes are TRBV7-9 and TRBJ2-5; no reliable D call. This CDR3 spans 12 amino acids. The V end was cut by 6 bases, the J end by 4 bases, with 9 bases between. In germline, CDR1 is SEHNR, CDR2 FQNEAQ (reference sequence). The CDR3 DNA sequence: TGTGCCAGCAGTTTCGTTATAGAGACCCAGTACTTC. Encoded protein: CASSFVIETQYF.

This sequence joins TRBV5-1 and TRBJ1-1; tentatively, D is TRBD1 (6 bases). The V end was cut by 0 bases, the J end by 1 base, with 13 bases between. Germline V lookup: CDR1 SGHRS, CDR2 YFSETQ. The length of the CDR3 is 16 residues. The CDR3 is CASSLGQGQGNTEAFF. CDR3 bases: TGCGCCAGCAGCTTGGGCCAGGGGCAGGGGAACACTGAAGCTTTCTTT.

This clone showed up just a few times. This chain joins TRBV19 and TRBJ2-7, with 7 bases that match TRBD1. Trimming took 4 bases from V and 2 from J; bases not matched to a gene: 2. Germline CDR1 LNHDA, CDR2 SQIVND (reference sequence). This CDR3 comprises 13 residues. CDR3 sequence (DNA): TGTGCCAGTAGTAACGGACAGGCCTACGAGCAGTACTTC. Residues: CASSNGQAYEQYF.

The CDR3, as DNA: TGTGCCAGCAGGGGGACAGGCTCCTACGAGCAGTACTTC. It codes for CASRGTGSYEQYF. The rearrangement joins TRBV7-9 to TRBJ2-7; 8 bases are shared with TRBD1. Germline V gene sequence: CDR1 SEHNR, CDR2 FQNEAQ (reference sequence). The CDR3 is made up of 13 amino acids. The J segment lost 0 bases and the V segment lost 6 bases, leaving 1 base of the junction unmatched.

The rearrangement links TRBV14 to TRBJ1-1; D remains ambiguous. This CDR3 has 13 amino acids. The V gene lost 4 bases and the J gene lost 7 bases, with 13 bases spanning the gap. Germline V CDR1 and CDR2: SGHDN, FVKESK. The CDR3 DNA reads as TGTGCCAGCAGCCGACCATTTGGACTTGAAGCTTTCTTT. Translating it yields CASSRPFGLEAFF.

Only a few counts were recorded for this clone. This sequence joins TRBV4-2 and TRBJ2-3, with D maybe TRBD2 (6 bases). Germline assignment: CDR1 LGHNA and CDR2 YNFKEQ. There are 14 residues in the CDR3. The V end lost 4 bases, the J end lost 3 bases, and 11 bases lay between the germline ends. CDR3 sequence (DNA): TGTGCCAGCAGCCCTGGACTATCAACAGATACGCAGTATTTT. It encodes CASSPGLSTDTQYF.

The chain is built from TRBV7-3 and TRBJ2-7; a possible D gene is TRBD1 (7 bases). The CDR3 runs to 15 residues. V was cut by 2 bases and J by 4 bases, with 15 bases left in between. CDR1 is SGHTA and CDR2 is FQGTGA in the germline V gene. CDR3 coding DNA: TGTGCCAGCAGCTTAGCGGCCAGGGGGGAATACGAGCAGTACTTC. Translation gives CASSLAARGEYEQYF. The complete variable domain, with remaining parts taken from reference TRBV7-3 and TRBJ2-7, reads GAGVSQTPSNKVTEKGKYVELRCDPISGHTALYWYRQSLGQGPEFLIYFQGTGAADDSGLPNDRFFAVRPEGSVSTLKIQRTERGDSAVYLCASSLAARGEYEQYFGPGTRLTVT.

This chain links TRBV6-1 with TRBJ2-1; TRBD1 matches 7 bases. Looked up from germline, CDR1 is MNHNS and CDR2 is SASEGT. The CDR3 is 14 residues long. The junction had 11 bases not matched to a gene; V was cut back by 11 bases and J by 4 bases. The DNA of the CDR3 is TGTGCCTGTTCAAGGGACAGACAATACAATGAGCAGTTCTTC. Its translation is CACSRDRQYNEQFF.

V usage is TRBV5-6 and J usage is TRBJ2-1; 9 bases align to TRBD1. V lost 4 bases to trimming and J lost 4 bases; unmatched junction nucleotides: 6. From germline, CDR1 is SGHDT and CDR2 YYEEEE. This CDR3 contains 15 residues. The CDR3 protein is CASSRSGQGYNEQFF. CDR3 sequence (DNA): TGTGCCAGCAGCCGAAGTGGACAGGGGTACAATGAGCAGTTCTTC.

Only a few counts were recorded for this clone. V and J are TRBV28 and TRBJ2-7; 13 bases map to TRBD2. The CDR3 extends over 15 amino acids. V was clipped by 5 bases and J by 7 bases; unmatched bases: 8. The germline V gene encodes CDR1 MDHEN and CDR2 SYDVKM. The CDR3 region has the DNA TGTGCCAGCAGTGACCCAGGACTAGCGGGAGAGGAGCAGTACTTC. This translates into CASSDPGLAGEEQYF.

The rearrangement uses TRBV30 and TRBJ1-5; a possible D gene is TRBD1 (6 bases). Germline values: CDR1 GTSNPN, CDR2 SVGIG (reference sequence). The CDR3 spans 13 residues. The germline V and J ends were trimmed by 2 bases and 5 bases, with 10 bases remaining between them. The CDR3 sequence: CAWSWGLDQPQHF. Written as DNA, the CDR3 is TGTGCCTGGAGTTGGGGGCTAGATCAGCCCCAGCATTTT. The full variable domain, in which reference TRBV30 and TRBJ1-5 provide the parts outside the CDR3, is SQTIHQWPATLVQPVGSPLSLECTVEGTSNPNLYWYRQAAGRGLQLLFYSVGIGQISSEVPQNLSASRPQDRQFILSSKKLLLSDSGFYLCAWSWGLDQPQHFGDGTRLSIL.

About this clone itself: Other DNA sequences from this sample encode an identical CDR3 as well. The CDR3 nucleotides are TGTGCCAGCAGTTTACCATCCTACGAGCAGTACTTC. Translated, it gives CASSLPSYEQYF. This rearrangement joins TRBV28 to TRBJ2-7; the D is unclear. The CDR3 consists of 12 residues. Trimming took off 2 bases at V and 1 base at J, with 3 bases between the two ends. The germline CDR1 and CDR2 sequences are MDHEN and SYDVKM.

The V gene is TRBV28, the J gene TRBJ2-3; D is possibly TRBD1 (6 bases). The CDR3 spans 13 residues. Trimming took 4 bases from V and 2 from J, leaving 7 bases between them. The germline CDR1 and CDR2 sequences are MDHEN and SYDVKM. The CDR3 loop is CASSWDTTDTQYF. CDR3 coding DNA: TGTGCCAGCAGTTGGGACACCACAGATACGCAGTATTTT.

This clone was seen a few times. The V call is TRBV28, the J call TRBJ2-5; 8 nucleotides align to TRBD1. Germline V gene sequence: CDR1 MDHEN, CDR2 SYDVKM. After removal of 6 bases from V and 10 bases from J, the junction contained 10 bases not matched to a gene. The CDR3 has 13 amino acids. The CDR3 DNA follows: TGTGCCAGCAGGCGAGGCAGGGGGCAGGGCCAGTACTTC. Translating gives CASRRGRGQGQYF.

The chain links TRBV27 to TRBJ2-7; possibly TRBD1 for D (6 bases). Between the trimmed V and J ends, which lost 8 bases and 2 bases, there was a span of 13 bases. The CDR3 is made up of 13 amino acids. Germline V gene data show CDR1 as MNHEY and CDR2 as SMNVEV (reference sequence). The CDR3 region has the DNA TGTGCCAGCCGGCGGACAGCCACCTACGAGCAGTACTTC. As protein: CASRRTATYEQYF.

This clone was seen a handful of times. This chain uses TRBV30 with TRBJ1-1; the D is unclear. The CDR3 consists of 13 residues. In germline, CDR1 is GTSNPN, CDR2 SVGIG (reference sequence). V shed 0 bases and J shed 4 bases, with 9 bases lying between them. The CDR3 is CAWSVPMITEAFF. CDR3 bases: TGTGCCTGGAGTGTACCTATGATCACTGAAGCTTTCTTT.

The chain is built from TRBV15 and TRBJ2-1; 10 nucleotides match TRBD2. CDR1 and CDR2 from the germline V gene are LNHNV and YYDKDF (reference sequence). The trim removed 5 bases at V and 5 bases at J, leaving 6 bases unmatched. This CDR3 comprises 15 residues. CDR3 nucleotides: TGTGCCACCAGCCATTATCTAGCGGGAGACAATGAGCAGTTCTTC. This sequence encodes CATSHYLAGDNEQFF.

The V gene is TRBV29-1, the J gene TRBJ2-3, with 7 bases lining up with TRBD1. J was trimmed by 2 bases and V by 6 bases; bases with no gene match: 11. This CDR3 has 15 residues. Germline CDR1 and CDR2: SQVTM and ANQGSEA. The CDR3 region is CSVAAGTAITDTQYF. The CDR3 coding sequence is TGCAGCGTCGCCGCCGGGACAGCAATCACAGATACGCAGTATTTT.

This clone was counted a few times. The chain uses TRBV19 and TRBJ2-4; tentatively, D is TRBD2 (7 bases). The V and J ends lost 6 bases and 8 bases respectively, with 8 bases between them. The CDR3 sequence is 11 residues long. Germline V gene lookup returns CDR1 LNHDA and CDR2 SQIVND (reference sequence). The CDR3 DNA reads TGTGCCAGTAGGGGGGGGCACATTCAGTACTTC. Its translation: CASRGGHIQYF.

The chain has TRBV30 and TRBJ2-7, with 10 bases that match TRBD1. CDR3 length: 15 residues. J gave up 3 bases and V 2 bases, and 7 bases lay outside the gene matches. Germline loops: CDR1 GTSNPN, CDR2 SVGIG (reference sequence). The CDR3 region is CAWSRRGQGIYEQYF. CDR3 coding DNA: TGTGCCTGGAGTCGAAGGGGACAGGGGATCTACGAGCAGTACTTC.

This rearrangement joins TRBV2 to TRBJ1-5, with D maybe TRBD1 (6 bases). CDR1 and CDR2 from the germline V gene are SNHLY and FYNNEI. The V gene lost 8 bases and the J gene lost 1 base, with 9 bases spanning the gap. The length of the CDR3 is 13 residues. The CDR3 DNA reads TGTGCCAGCGGGACACAAAGCAATCAGCCCCAGCATTTT. This sequence encodes CASGTQSNQPQHF.

In its sample, this clone was seen a few times. This chain uses TRBV4-2 with TRBJ1-1; no clear D. The CDR3 consists of 15 residues. Germline-derived CDR1 and CDR2 are LGHNA and YNFKEQ. Trimming cost V 0 bases and J 1 base, with 9 bases left between them. CDR3 residues: CASSQDPGSNTEAFF. The CDR3 bases are TGTGCCAGCAGCCAAGATCCCGGGTCGAACACTGAAGCTTTCTTT.

In its sample, this clone was seen once. The chain links TRBV28 to TRBJ1-2, with D perhaps TRBD1 (6 bases). This CDR3 region has 14 residues. The germline V and J ends were trimmed by 6 bases and 2 bases, with 13 bases remaining between them. Germline CDR1 and CDR2: MDHEN and SYDVKM. CDR3 DNA sequence: TGTGCCAGCAGGAAGCTTGACAGGAACTATGGCTACACCTTC. It encodes CASRKLDRNYGYTF.

CDR3 coding DNA: TGTGCCAGCAGTAGCGGGTATAGCACAGATACGCAGTATTTT. Protein product: CASSSGYSTDTQYF. The chain employs TRBV2 and TRBJ2-3; perhaps TRBD2 as D (6 bases). Germline V lookup: CDR1 SNHLY, CDR2 FYNNEI. The CDR3 sequence is 14 residues long. V dropped 5 bases and J dropped 0 bases, with 9 bases sitting between them.

This clone was picked up a small number of times. The CDR3, as DNA: TGTGCCAGCAGCTTTGGACTCCCACCCTCGGAGCAGTACTTC. It translates to CASSFGLPPSEQYF. J is TRBJ2-7 and V is TRBV7-2, with D maybe TRBD2 (5 bases). The CDR3 runs 14 residues. Trimming left V 3 bases short and J 7 bases short, with 16 bases between. Germline V gene lookup returns CDR1 SGHTA and CDR2 FQGNSA.

The chain employs TRBV6-5 and TRBJ2-7; the D gene is possibly TRBD1 (5 bases). Germline lookup yields CDR1 MNHEY and CDR2 SVGAGI. The CDR3 sequence is 15 residues long. Between the trimmed V and J ends, which lost 6 bases and 4 bases, there was a span of 19 bases. CDR3 sequence: CASSPEGAGRYEQYF. As DNA, the CDR3 is TGTGCCAGCAGCCCTGAAGGGGCAGGACGTTACGAGCAGTACTTC.

The sample holds a few counts of this clone. The chain combines TRBV29-1 with TRBJ2-3; no definite D call. V was pared by 6 bases and J by 4 bases, with 11 bases between. In germline, CDR1 is SQVTM, CDR2 ANQGSEA. The CDR3 has 12 amino acids. The CDR3 spells CSVTTVADTQYF. For the CDR3, the DNA is TGCAGCGTGACAACAGTCGCAGATACGCAGTATTTT.

The chain couples TRBV7-3 to TRBJ2-5; TRBD2 aligns across 7 bases. Per germline, CDR1 SGHTA and CDR2 FQGTGA. This CDR3 region has 14 residues. Trimming removed 5 bases from V and 1 base from J; junction bases left unmatched: 4. CDR3 residues: CASSAGTTQETQYF. The DNA for the CDR3 is TGTGCCAGCAGCGCGGGGACTACCCAAGAGACCCAGTACTTC. Complete variable domain (other parts from reference TRBV7-3 and TRBJ2-5): GAGVSQTPSNKVTEKGKYVELRCDPISGHTALYWYRQSLGQGPEFLIYFQGTGAADDSGLPNDRFFAVRPEGSVSTLKIQRTERGDSAVYLCASSAGTTQETQYFGPGTRLLVL.